This is a list of T cell receptor beta chains from one sample in a study of cytomegalovirus exposure and HLA in healthy donors. The protocol was immunoSEQ multiplex PCR, while the TCRdb copy is restricted to in-frame clones and leaves out a portion. The sample has under 85,000 clones, 60% to 85% seen once. Specimen: PBMCs. The receptors were sampled from a woman aged 40 to 49 in good health and CMV-seropositive. CDR3s include the opening cysteine and the closing phenylalanine or tryptophan. A D gene is named only where the DNA matches it firmly. Part of the rows lack a size; the others show once, few, many or a class for expanded clones.

d_call | j_call | v_call | clone_size | cdr3_aa | cdr3_nt
TRBD1 | TRBJ1-3 | TRBV6-5 | once | CASSYPAGGAGNTIYF | TGTGCCAGCAGTTACCCCGCAGGGGGCGCTGGAAACACCATATATTTT
- | TRBJ2-2 | TRBV9 | - | CASSVVAGLGELFF | TGTGCCAGCAGCGTAGTCGCAGGACTCGGGGAGCTGTTTTTT
TRBD2 | TRBJ2-1 | TRBV2 | - | CASTRGLAKSNNEQFF | TGTGCCAGCACAAGAGGACTAGCGAAATCCAACAATGAGCAGTTCTTC
- | TRBJ2-6 | TRBV7-2 | - | CASSLAPGNGANVLTF | TGTGCCAGCAGCTTAGCGCCGGGAAATGGGGCCAACGTCCTGACTTTC
- | TRBJ2-7 | TRBV28 | - | CASSLTGQTYEQYF | TGTGCCAGCAGTTTAACGGGACAAACCTACGAGCAGTACTTC
- | TRBJ2-3 | TRBV10-3 | - | CAISEPGASTDTQYF | TGTGCCATCAGTGAGCCAGGGGCTAGCACAGATACGCAGTATTTT
TRBD2 | TRBJ2-7 | TRBV9 | once | CASSVASGGSYEQYF | TGTGCCAGCAGCGTGGCTAGCGGGGGCTCCTACGAGCAGTACTTC
- | TRBJ1-1 | TRBV6-1 | - | CASSDRTGIWGLNTEAFF | TGTGCCAGCAGTGATCGGACCGGGATCTGGGGGCTGAACACTGAAGCTTTCTTT
TRBD1 | TRBJ1-6 | TRBV13 | - | CASSLERGLGSPLHF | TGTGCCAGCAGCTTAGAGAGGGGGCTGGGTTCACCCCTCCACTTT
TRBD2 | TRBJ2-7 | TRBV13 | - | CASSRLLAGGSYEQYF | TGTGCCAGCAGCCGTTTGCTAGCGGGAGGCTCCTACGAGCAGTACTTC
- | TRBJ2-5 | TRBV6-9 | - | CASIGLLETQYF | TGTGCCAGCATCGGGTTACTCGAGACCCAGTACTTC
- | TRBJ2-7 | TRBV29-1 | - | CSVRDTYEQYF | TGCAGCGTGAGAGATACCTACGAGCAGTACTTC
- | TRBJ2-1 | TRBV7-6 | - | CASSLVGGGDNEQFF | TGTGCCAGCAGCTTAGTGGGAGGCGGGGACAATGAGCAGTTCTTC
TRBD2 | TRBJ2-1 | TRBV7-9 | - | CASSLALAGGQFF | TGTGCCAGCAGCTTAGCGCTCGCGGGAGGCCAGTTCTTC
- | TRBJ2-7 | TRBV29-1 | - | CSVTSTGTSYEQYF | TGCAGCGTTACATCAACAGGGACATCCTACGAGCAGTACTTC
- | TRBJ1-1 | TRBV29-1 | - | CSVVGQYKTEAFF | TGCAGCGTTGTTGGACAGTATAAGACTGAAGCTTTCTTT
TRBD2 | TRBJ2-5 | TRBV5-1 | - | CASSSTSGETQYF | TGCGCCAGCAGCTCGACTAGCGGAGAGACCCAGTACTTC
TRBD1 | TRBJ2-7 | TRBV6-1 | - | CASSEEDGPGGYEQYF | TGTGCCAGCAGTGAGGAGGATGGGCCAGGGGGCTACGAGCAGTACTTC
- | TRBJ2-7 | TRBV10-3 | - | CAISEPGPGEQYF | TGTGCCATCAGTGAACCAGGGCCTGGCGAGCAGTACTTC
- | TRBJ2-1 | TRBV30 | - | CAWSGVEGIEQFF | TGTGCCTGGAGTGGAGTGGAGGGGATTGAGCAGTTCTTC
- | TRBJ2-3 | TRBV9 | - | CASSALSETQYF | TGTGCCAGCAGCGCCTTATCGGAGACGCAGTATTTT
- | TRBJ1-4 | TRBV7-3 | - | CASSPDVAAPNEKLFF | TGTGCCAGCAGCCCGGATGTAGCAGCCCCTAATGAAAAACTGTTTTTT
TRBD2 | TRBJ2-3 | TRBV15 | - | CATSGGDREDTDTQYF | TGTGCCACCAGCGGGGGGGACCGAGAGGACACAGATACGCAGTATTTT
TRBD1 | TRBJ1-2 | TRBV29-1 | - | CSVEGQGRYTF | TGCAGCGTTGAGGGACAGGGCCGCTACACCTTC
- | TRBJ1-2 | TRBV6-6 | - | CASRLGGYGYTF | TGTGCCAGCAGGTTAGGGGGCTATGGCTACACCTTC
TRBD1 | TRBJ2-3 | TRBV25-1 | - | CASSAGTDTDTQYF | TGTGCCAGCAGTGCCGGGACAGACACAGATACGCAGTATTTT
TRBD1 | TRBJ1-1 | TRBV6-5 | - | CASKQGAGNTEAFF | TGTGCCAGCAAACAGGGGGCGGGGAACACTGAAGCTTTCTTT
- | TRBJ2-3 | TRBV18 | - | CASSPLSLATSTDTQYF | TGTGCCAGCTCACCGCTTAGCCTCGCTACTAGCACAGATACGCAGTATTTT
TRBD1 | TRBJ1-1 | TRBV6-5 | - | CASSYEPRDSHTEAFF | TGTGCCAGCAGTTACGAACCCCGGGACAGCCACACTGAAGCTTTCTTT
TRBD1 | TRBJ2-7 | TRBV4-2 | - | CASSSRDRDYEQYF | TGTGCCAGCAGCAGCCGGGACAGGGACTACGAGCAGTACTTC
TRBD1 | TRBJ1-1 | TRBV7-8 | - | CASSSRTGGGLAEAFF | TGTGCCAGCAGCTCTAGGACAGGAGGGGGTTTGGCTGAAGCTTTCTTT
TRBD1 | TRBJ1-6 | TRBV6-1 | many | CASSDLAGTGGSPLHF | TGTGCCAGCAGTGATCTTGCCGGGACAGGGGGCTCACCCCTCCACTTT
- | TRBJ1-5 | TRBV11-2 | - | CASSLDSYNQPQHF | TGTGCCAGCAGCTTAGACAGTTACAATCAGCCCCAGCATTTT